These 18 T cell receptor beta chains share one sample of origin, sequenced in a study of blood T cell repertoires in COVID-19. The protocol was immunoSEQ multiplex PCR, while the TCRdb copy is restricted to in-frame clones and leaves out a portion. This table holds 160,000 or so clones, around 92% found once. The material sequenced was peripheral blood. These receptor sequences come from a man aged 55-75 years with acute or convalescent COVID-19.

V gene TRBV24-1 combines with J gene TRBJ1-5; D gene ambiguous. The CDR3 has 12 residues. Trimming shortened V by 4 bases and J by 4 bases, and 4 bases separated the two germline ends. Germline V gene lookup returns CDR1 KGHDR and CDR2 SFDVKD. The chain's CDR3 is CATSDQNQPQHF. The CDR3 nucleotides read TGTGCCACCAGTGACCAAAATCAGCCCCAGCATTTT.

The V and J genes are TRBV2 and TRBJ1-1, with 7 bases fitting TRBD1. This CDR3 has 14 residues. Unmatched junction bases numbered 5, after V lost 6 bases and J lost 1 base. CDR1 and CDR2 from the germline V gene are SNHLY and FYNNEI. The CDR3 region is CASRLTGRNTEAFF. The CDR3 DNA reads TGTGCCAGCAGGTTGACAGGGAGGAACACTGAAGCTTTCTTT.

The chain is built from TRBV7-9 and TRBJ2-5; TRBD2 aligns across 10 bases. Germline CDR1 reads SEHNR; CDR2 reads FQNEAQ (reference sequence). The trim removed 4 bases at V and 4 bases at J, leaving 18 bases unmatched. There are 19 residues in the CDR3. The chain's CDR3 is CASSSNPGTSVRRLETQYF. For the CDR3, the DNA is TGTGCCAGCAGCTCCAACCCCGGGACTAGCGTGCGGCGCTTAGAGACCCAGTACTTC.

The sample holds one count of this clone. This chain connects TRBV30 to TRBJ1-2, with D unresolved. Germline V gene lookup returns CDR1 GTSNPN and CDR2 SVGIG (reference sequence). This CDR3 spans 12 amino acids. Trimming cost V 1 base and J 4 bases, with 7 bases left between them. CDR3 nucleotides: TGTGCCTGGAGTGACACCTTCTATGGCTACACCTTC. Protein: CAWSDTFYGYTF. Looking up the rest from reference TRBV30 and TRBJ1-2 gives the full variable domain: SQTIHQWPATLVQPVGSPLSLECTVEGTSNPNLYWYRQAAGRGLQLLFYSVGIGQISSEVPQNLSASRPQDRQFILSSKKLLLSDSGFYLCAWSDTFYGYTFGSGTRLTVV.

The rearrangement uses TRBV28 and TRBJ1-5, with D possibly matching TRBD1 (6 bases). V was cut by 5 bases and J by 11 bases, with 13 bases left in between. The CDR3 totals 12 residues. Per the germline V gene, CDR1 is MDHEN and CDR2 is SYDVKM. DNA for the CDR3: TGTGCCAGCAGTCCAACAGGGTTGGCCCAGCATTTT. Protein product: CASSPTGLAQHF.

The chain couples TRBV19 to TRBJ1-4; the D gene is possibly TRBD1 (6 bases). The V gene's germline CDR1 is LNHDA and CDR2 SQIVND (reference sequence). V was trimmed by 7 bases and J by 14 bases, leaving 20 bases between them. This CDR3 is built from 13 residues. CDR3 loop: CASMPPGHGYLFF. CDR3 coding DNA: TGTGCCAGTATGCCCCCGGGACATGGATATCTGTTTTTT.

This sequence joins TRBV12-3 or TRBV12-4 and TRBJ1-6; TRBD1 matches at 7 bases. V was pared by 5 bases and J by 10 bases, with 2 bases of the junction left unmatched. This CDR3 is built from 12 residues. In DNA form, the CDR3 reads TGTGCCAGCAGTACAGGGGTCTCACCCCTCCACTTT. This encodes CASSTGVSPLHF.

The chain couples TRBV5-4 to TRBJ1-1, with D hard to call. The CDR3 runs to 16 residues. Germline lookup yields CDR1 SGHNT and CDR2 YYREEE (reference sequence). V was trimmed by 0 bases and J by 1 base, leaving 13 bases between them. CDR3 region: CASSLGRREGNTEAFF. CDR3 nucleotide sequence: TGTGCCAGCAGCTTGGGCCGTAGGGAGGGGAACACTGAAGCTTTCTTT.

This CDR3 reads CASSTLAGNTGELFF. CDR3 bases: TGCGCCAGCAGCACCTTAGCGGGGAACACCGGGGAGCTGTTTTTT. This chain connects TRBV5-1 to TRBJ2-2; the match to TRBD2 covers 7 bases. The germline gives CDR1 SGHRS, CDR2 YFSETQ. J was trimmed by 1 base and V by 4 bases; bases with no gene match: 4. The CDR3 extends over 15 amino acids.

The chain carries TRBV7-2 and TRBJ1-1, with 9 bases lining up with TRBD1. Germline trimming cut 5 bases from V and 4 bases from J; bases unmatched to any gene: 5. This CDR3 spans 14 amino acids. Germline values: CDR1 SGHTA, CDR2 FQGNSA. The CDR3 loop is CASSAGTGFTEAFF. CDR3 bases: TGTGCCAGCAGCGCCGGGACAGGGTTCACTGAAGCTTTCTTT.

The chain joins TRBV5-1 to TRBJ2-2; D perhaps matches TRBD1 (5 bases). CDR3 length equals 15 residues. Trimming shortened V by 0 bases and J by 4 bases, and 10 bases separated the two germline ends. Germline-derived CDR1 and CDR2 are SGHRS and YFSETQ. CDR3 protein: CASSLARATTGELFF. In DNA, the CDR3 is TGCGCCAGCAGCTTGGCCAGGGCTACCACCGGGGAGCTGTTTTTT.

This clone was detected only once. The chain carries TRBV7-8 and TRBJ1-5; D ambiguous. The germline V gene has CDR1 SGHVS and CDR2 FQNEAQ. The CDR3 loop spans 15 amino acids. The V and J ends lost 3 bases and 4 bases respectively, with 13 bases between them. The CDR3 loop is CASSFGSGVNQPQHF. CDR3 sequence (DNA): TGTGCCAGCAGCTTTGGGTCCGGGGTAAATCAGCCCCAGCATTTT.

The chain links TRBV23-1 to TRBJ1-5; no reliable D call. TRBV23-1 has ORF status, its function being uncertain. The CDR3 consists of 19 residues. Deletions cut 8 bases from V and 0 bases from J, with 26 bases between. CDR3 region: CASALPGLVARYSNQPQHF. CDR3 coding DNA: TGCGCCAGCGCCCTACCGGGTCTCGTCGCTCGCTATAGCAATCAGCCCCAGCATTTT.

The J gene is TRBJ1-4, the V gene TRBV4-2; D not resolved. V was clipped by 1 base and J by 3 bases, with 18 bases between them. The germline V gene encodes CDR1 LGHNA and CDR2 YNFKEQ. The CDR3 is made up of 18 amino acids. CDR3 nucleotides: TGTGCCAGCAGCCAAGTGGTTATGGAGATGGCGTCTAATGAAAAACTGTTTTTT. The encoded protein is CASSQVVMEMASNEKLFF.

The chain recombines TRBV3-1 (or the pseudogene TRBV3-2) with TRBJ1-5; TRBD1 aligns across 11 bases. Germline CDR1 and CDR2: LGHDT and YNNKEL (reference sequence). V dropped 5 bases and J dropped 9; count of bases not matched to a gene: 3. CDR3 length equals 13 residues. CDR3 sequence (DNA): TGTGCCAGCAGCGGGACAGGGGGAGCGCCCCAGCATTTT. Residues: CASSGTGGAPQHF.

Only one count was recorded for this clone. CDR3 sequence: CASSAQGGRYGYTF. CDR3 DNA: TGTGCCAGTAGTGCGCAGGGAGGAAGATATGGCTACACCTTC. The chain uses TRBV19 and TRBJ1-2; possible D gene TRBD1, 5 bases. Germline V gene sequence: CDR1 LNHDA, CDR2 SQIVND (reference sequence). CDR3 length: 14 amino acids. With 5 bases removed from V and 5 bases from J, the gap between germline ends came to 15 bases. Variable domain in full (rest from reference TRBV19 and TRBJ1-2): DGGITQSPKYLFRKEGQNVTLSCEQNLNHDAMYWYRQDPGQGLRLIYYSQIVNDFQKGDIAEGYSVSREKKESFPLTVTSAQKNPTAFYLCASSAQGGRYGYTFGSGTRLTVV.

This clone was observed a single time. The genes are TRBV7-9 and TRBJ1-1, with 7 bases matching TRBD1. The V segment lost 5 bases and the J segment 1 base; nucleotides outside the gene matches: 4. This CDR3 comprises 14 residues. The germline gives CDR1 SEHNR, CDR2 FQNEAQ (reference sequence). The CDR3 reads CASSQGQKNTEAFF. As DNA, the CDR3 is TGTGCCAGCAGCCAGGGACAGAAGAACACTGAAGCTTTCTTT.

This CDR3 is CASSEEFTSGYTF. The CDR3 DNA follows: TGCGCCAGCAGTGAGGAGTTTACGAGTGGCTACACCTTC. The genes are TRBV10-1 and TRBJ1-2; D gene uncertain. The CDR3 is 13 residues long. V lost 2 bases and J lost 7, with 11 bases in between. Germline assignment: CDR1 WNHNN and CDR2 SYGVQD (reference sequence).